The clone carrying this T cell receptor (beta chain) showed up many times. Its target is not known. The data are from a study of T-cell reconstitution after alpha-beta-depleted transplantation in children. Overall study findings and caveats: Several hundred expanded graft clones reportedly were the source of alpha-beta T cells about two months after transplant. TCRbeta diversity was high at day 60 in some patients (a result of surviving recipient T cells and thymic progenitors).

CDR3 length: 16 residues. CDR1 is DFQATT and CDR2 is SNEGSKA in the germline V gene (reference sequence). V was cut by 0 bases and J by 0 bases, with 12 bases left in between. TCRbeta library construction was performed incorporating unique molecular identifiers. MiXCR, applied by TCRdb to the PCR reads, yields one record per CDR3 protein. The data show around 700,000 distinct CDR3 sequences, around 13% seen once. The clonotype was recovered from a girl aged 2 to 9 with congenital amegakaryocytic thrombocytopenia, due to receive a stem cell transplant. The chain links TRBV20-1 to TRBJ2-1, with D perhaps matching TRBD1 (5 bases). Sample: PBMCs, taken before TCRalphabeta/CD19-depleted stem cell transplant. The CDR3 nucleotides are TGCAGTGCTAGAGAACAGACAGCTGGCTCCTACAATGAGCAGTTCTTC. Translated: CSAREQTAGSYNEQFF.